These 7 T cell receptor beta chains were all obtained from the same sample, sequenced in a study of graft-versus-host responses after intestinal transplantation. The protocol was immunoSEQ multiplex PCR, while the TCRdb copy is restricted to in-frame clones and leaves out a portion. The sample contains about 19,000 clones, approximately 80% of which appear only once. The sample consisted of PBMCs, taken 14 days after transplant. Receptor source: a human patient who received an intestinal transplant, so some T cells may come from the graft donor.

This chain uses TRBV28 with TRBJ2-4; unclear D gene. V lost 5 bases and J 4 bases, leaving 9 bases between the germline ends. The length of the CDR3 is 13 residues. Germline assignment: CDR1 MDHEN and CDR2 SYDVKM. CDR3 residues: CASSLGPKNIQYF. CDR3 DNA: TGTGCCAGCAGTCTAGGGCCTAAAAACATTCAGTACTTC.

The chain couples TRBV4-3 to TRBJ2-7; 13 positions agree with TRBD2. J gave up 3 bases and V 1 base, and 0 bases lay outside the gene matches. The CDR3 totals 15 residues. Germline values: CDR1 LGHNA, CDR2 YSLEER. CDR3 DNA: TGCGCCAGCAGCCAAGGACTAGCGGGGGGCTACGAGCAGTACTTC. It yields the protein CASSQGLAGGYEQYF.

The V and J genes are TRBV10-3 and TRBJ2-7; TRBD2 matches at 7 bases. V dropped 4 bases and J dropped 7; count of bases not matched to a gene: 13. The CDR3 totals 15 residues. From germline, CDR1 is ENHRY and CDR2 SYGVKD. The CDR3 region has the DNA TGTGCCATCAGTGTGGGTACTAGCGAAGAAGATGAGCAGTACTTC. Translated: CAISVGTSEEDEQYF.

Only a few counts were recorded for this clone. Compared with germline, one end of the junction differs, possibly owing to a read error. CDR3: CASSPRTAEPYEQYF. The DNA of the CDR3 is TGTGCTAGCAGCCCCCGCACGGCGGAGCCCTACGAGCAGTACTTC. The chain combines TRBV7-7 with TRBJ2-7; D gene unclear. CDR1 is SSHAT and CDR2 is FNYEAQ in the germline V gene (reference sequence). There are 15 residues in the CDR3.

This chain uses TRBV5-4 with TRBJ1-1; D is uncertain. Trimming took off 1 base at V and 5 bases at J, with 12 bases between the two ends. Germline V gene sequence: CDR1 SGHNT, CDR2 YYREEE (reference sequence). The CDR3 has 14 residues. The CDR3 DNA reads as TGTGCCAGCAGCTTGACGACCCTGGGAACTGAAGCTTTCTTT. Protein sequence: CASSLTTLGTEAFF.

The rearrangement links TRBV6-4 to TRBJ2-4; D possibly corresponds to TRBD1 (5 bases). V was cut by 5 bases and J by 0 bases, with 11 bases left in between. The CDR3 extends over 15 amino acids. Germline V lookup: CDR1 MRHNA, CDR2 SNTAGT. The DNA for the CDR3 is TGTGCCAGCAGTACAAGGACACTAGCCAAAAACATTCAGTACTTC. Translation: CASSTRTLAKNIQYF.

The chain links TRBV2 to TRBJ2-5; D perhaps matches TRBD1 (5 bases). The CDR3 extends over 12 amino acids. V was cut by 6 bases and J by 4 bases, with 9 bases left in between. The germline V gene encodes CDR1 SNHLY and CDR2 FYNNEI. The CDR3 DNA sequence: TGTGCCAGCAGGGACACCCCAGAGACCCAGTACTTC. This encodes CASRDTPETQYF.